This T cell receptor (beta chain) originates from a study of STAT5B mutations in CD4+ large granular lymphocyte leukemia (dated by TCRdb to 2021 to 2024). With respect to the entire study: Among healthy controls, the CDR3 'QG' motif was associated with a particular HLA allele. The TCRbeta repertoires of CD4+ T-cell large granular lymphocyte leukemia patients were compared with the TCRbeta repertoires of healthy blood donors. The purity of purified fractions was confirmed by flow cytometry on FACSCanto II or FACSVerse to exceed 95% among lymphocytes. Points the paper makes about the study in general: Main leukemic clonotypes were private to each patient, although around 24% of the main leukemic clonotypes were found at low frequency in the non-leukemic repertoires of other patients. Enrichment of TRBV06-family usage was observed among the top patient clones (8/27) relative to healthy controls (2/35). Compared with healthy CD4+ repertoires, CD4-sorted patient repertoires appeared more clonal, and this difference remained even after the putative leukemic clones were removed. The data were not HLA-matched, and the relatively small sample size could explain the higher clonality seen in CD4+ compared with CD8+ T-LGLL.

The healthy controls were 40 or so blood donors, and the buffy coats of these donors were supplied by the Finnish Red Cross blood service. All TCR-sequenced material derived from peripheral blood: patient blood samples and healthy donor buffy coats. Ficoll-Hypaque gradient centrifugation was used to isolate peripheral blood mononuclear cells. Magnetic purification was used to isolate CD4+ cells from the buffy coats of the healthy controls. Genomic DNA was extracted using the Gentra Puregene Cell and Tissue kit, and a Qubit 2.0 fluorometer was used to quantify it. The immunoSEQ assay at survey resolution was applied to genomic DNA for sequencing of TCRbeta rearrangements. The authors' pipeline ran thus. In the TCR sequencing data, the smallest productive clonotype frequency that could be detected was 2.59 x 10-5. Only productive TCRbeta rearrangements, defined as complete and in-frame sequences, were included in the analyses. Sample clonality was computed as Simpson clonality in the immunoSEQ Analyzer version 3.0. Based on frequency, clones were grouped as very rare, small, medium, large (1-20%) or hyperexpanded (>20%). Generation probabilities were estimated with OLGA 1.2.3, V-gene circos plots were made with VDJtools, specificities were looked up in VDJdb, and CDR3 motifs were identified with GLIPH. TCRdb retrieved this table from immuneACCESS and kept in-frame rearrangements only. Not all clones are present; in checked studies, unresolved V genes account for under half, and no reason is known for the remainder. V and J calls and clone size are given by that table; D and trimming were obtained from the DNA. Here the sample has tens of thousands of clones; about 86% occur a single time. The top ten hold about 3% of the sample.

This clone occurred a few times. Its antigen has not been determined. No much larger clone is present one base from it, and per-base qualities are unavailable. The junction shows trimming of 4 bases on V and 0 bases on J, plus 7 bases between the germline ends. Counted from cysteine to phenylalanine, this CDR3 has 15 amino acids. CDR3 DNA only is kept here, 45 bases in frame from base 1. The germline V gene sets CDR1 to KGHSH and CDR2 to LQKENI. This sequence uses TRBV18 and TRBJ2-6, with the identity of the D gene unclear. Sequencing used CD4+ T cells from blood buffy coats. The clonotype was recovered from a human donor in good health. The DNA is TGTGCCAGCTCACGAGACTTCTCTGGGGCCAACGTCCTGACTTTC. Translation gives CASSRDFSGANVLTF.